These 8 T cell receptor beta chains share one sample of origin, sequenced in a study of technical replicates of blood from a handful of donors. Sequenced by immunoSEQ multiplex PCR; TCRdb stores in-frame clones only, minus some. The sample consists of about 11,000 clones, roughly 94% of them appearing once. The sequenced sample was PBMCs. The receptors come from a human donor in good health.

The J gene is TRBJ2-7, the V gene TRBV7-9; TRBD1 agrees at 9 bases. This CDR3 comprises 16 residues. The V gene end was trimmed by 6 bases and the J gene end by 2 bases; junction bases not matched to a gene: 11. Germline CDR1 reads SEHNR; CDR2 reads FQNEAQ (reference sequence). The CDR3 bases are TGTGCCAGCAGGGGTCCGGGACAGGGTGTCCCCTACGAGCAGTACTTC. Translating gives CASRGPGQGVPYEQYF.

The chain employs TRBV29-1 and TRBJ2-3, with D perhaps matching TRBD2 (5 bases). Trimming removed 2 bases at V and 2 bases at J, with 11 bases between. From germline, CDR1 is SQVTM and CDR2 ANQGSEA. The CDR3 has 14 amino acids. CDR3: CSVERAATTDTQYF. The CDR3 nucleotides read TGCAGCGTTGAACGAGCGGCGACCACAGATACGCAGTATTTT.

The V and J genes are TRBV5-1 and TRBJ2-5; TRBD1 agrees at 9 bases. Germline assignment: CDR1 SGHRS and CDR2 YFSETQ. The length of the CDR3 is 15 residues. Unmatched junction bases numbered 8, after V lost 5 bases and J lost 3 bases. For the CDR3, the DNA is TGCGCCAGCAGTCACGGACAGGGGCTGGAAGAGACCCAGTACTTC. Its translation is CASSHGQGLEETQYF.

The rearrangement links TRBV9 to TRBJ2-5; no clear D gene. There are 16 residues in the CDR3. The V gene lost 1 base and the J gene lost 4 bases, with 17 bases spanning the gap. Germline V gene data show CDR1 as SGDLS and CDR2 as YYNGEE. CDR3 in DNA: TGTGCCAGCAGCGTATACAGTGACCTACCCCTAGAGACCCAGTACTTC. As protein: CASSVYSDLPLETQYF.

The genes are TRBV27 and TRBJ2-1, with D perhaps TRBD2 (6 bases). The length of the CDR3 is 15 residues. Trimming took off 1 base at V and 5 bases at J, with 12 bases between the two ends. Germline assignment: CDR1 MNHEY and CDR2 SMNVEV (reference sequence). This CDR3 reads CASSLLVGLNNEQFF. CDR3 DNA sequence: TGTGCCAGCAGTTTATTAGTGGGACTCAACAATGAGCAGTTCTTC.

This chain links TRBV5-1 with TRBJ2-7; tentatively, D is TRBD1 (6 bases). The CDR3 length is 16 residues. Germline CDR1 is SGHRS and CDR2 is YFSETQ. V was trimmed by 4 bases and J by 0 bases, leaving 17 bases between them. CDR3 sequence reads: CASSPAFDRSSYEQYF. The CDR3 bases are TGCGCCAGCAGCCCGGCATTCGACAGGAGCTCCTACGAGCAGTACTTC.

The CDR3 spells CAWSVRLGQVNEKLFF. The CDR3 DNA is TGTGCCTGGAGTGTAAGATTGGGACAGGTTAATGAAAAACTGTTTTTT. The V and J genes are TRBV30 and TRBJ1-4; 8 bases line up with TRBD1. This CDR3 region has 16 residues. V shed 0 bases, J shed 4 bases, and the junction held 7 bases outside the gene matches. The V gene's germline CDR1 is GTSNPN and CDR2 SVGIG (reference sequence). Supplemented by reference TRBV30 and TRBJ1-4, the full variable domain reads SQTIHQWPATLVQPVGSPLSLECTVEGTSNPNLYWYRQAAGRGLQLLFYSVGIGQISSEVPQNLSASRPQDRQFILSSKKLLLSDSGFYLCAWSVRLGQVNEKLFFGSGTQLSVL.

V and J are TRBV11-1 and TRBJ2-5, with D unclear. This CDR3 contains 14 residues. Between the trimmed V and J ends, which lost 2 bases and 1 base, there was a span of 8 bases. CDR1 is SGHAT, CDR2 FQDESV, per germline (reference sequence). In nucleotides, the CDR3 is TGTGCCAGCAGCTTAAGCTCCCCCCAAGAGACCCAGTACTTC. Protein sequence: CASSLSSPQETQYF. The full variable domain, completed using reference TRBV11-1 and TRBJ2-5, is EAEVAQSPRYKITEKSQAVAFWCDPISGHATLYWYRQILGQGPELLVQFQDESVVDDSQLPKDRFSAERLKGVDSTLKIQPAELGDSAMYLCASSLSSPQETQYFGPGTRLLVL.